These 31 T cell receptor beta chains originate from one sample sequenced in a study of CXCR3-negative and CXCR3-positive naive CD8 T cells. With UMI labels, 5' RACE was used to prepare the TRB cDNA libraries. TCRdb reprocessed the 5' RACE reads and stores each CDR3 protein as one record, lacking DNA. The sample has around 63,000 distinct CDR3 sequences. Their antigens remain unidentified. Study observations and caveats: Relative to CXCR3-negative naive cells, CXCR3-positive naive cells had more hydrophobic TRB CDR3s.

The sample consisted of naive CXCR3+ CD8+ T cells from blood. Subset given: CD45RO-CCR7+CD27+CD95- naive CD8+ T cells expressing CXCR3 (TNR3+). Every receptor here comes from a human donor in good health. Some clones in this sample may be carry-over from other donors' samples.

The V and J genes are TRBV7-6 and TRBJ1-2. Germline CDR1 SGHVS, CDR2 FNYEAQ. The CDR3 extends over 14 amino acids. The CDR3 loop reads CASSYGGENYGYTF.

This chain connects TRBV15 to TRBJ2-1; TCRdb returns TRBD2, unconfirmable since there is no DNA. This CDR3 contains 14 residues. CDR1 LNHNV and CDR2 YYDKDF come from the germline V gene (reference sequence). The CDR3 protein is CATSRERENNEQFF.

The chain links TRBV25-1 to TRBJ2-7; absent DNA, TCRdb's TRBD1 call cannot be checked. The CDR3 is made up of 16 amino acids. The germline gives CDR1 MGHDK, CDR2 SYGVNS. CDR3: CASTPRQGVSSYEQYF.

This chain joins TRBV29-1 and TRBJ2-7; TCRdb returns TRBD1, unconfirmable since there is no DNA. The CDR3 extends over 13 amino acids. Germline V gives CDR1 SQVTM, CDR2 ANQGSEA. Here the CDR3 reads CSVEEDRGLGQYF.

The chain carries TRBV19 and TRBJ2-2; TCRdb picks TRBD2, but there is no DNA to check that call. Germline V gene sequence: CDR1 LNHDA, CDR2 SQIVND (reference sequence). CDR3 length: 16 amino acids. CDR3 amino acids: CASSIEAGGRSGELFF. Using reference TRBV19 and TRBJ2-2 for the parts outside the CDR3, the full variable domain is DGGITQSPKYLFRKEGQNVTLSCEQNLNHDAMYWYRQDPGQGLRLIYYSQIVNDFQKGDIAEGYSVSREKKESFPLTVTSAQKNPTAFYLCASSIEAGGRSGELFFGEGSRLTVL.

The chain is built from TRBV28 and TRBJ2-4; TCRdb reports TRBD1, a call that lacks DNA to check it against. The CDR3 is made up of 20 amino acids. The germline CDR1 and CDR2 sequences are MDHEN and SYDVKM. The CDR3: CASSSGPWLSDREAKNIQYF. The full variable domain, with the rest looked up from reference TRBV28 and TRBJ2-4, is DVKVTQSSRYLVKRTGEKVFLECVQDMDHENMFWYRQDPGLGLRLIYFSYDVKMKEKGDIPEGYSVSREKKERFSLILESASTNQTSMYLCASSSGPWLSDREAKNIQYFGAGTRLSVL.

V and J are TRBV5-6 and TRBJ2-7; absent DNA, TCRdb's TRBD2 call cannot be checked. Looked up from germline, CDR1 is SGHDT and CDR2 is YYEEEE. CDR3 size: 15 residues. The CDR3 sequence: CASSFSSRGSYEQYF.

Here the CDR3 reads CASSQDTETGELFF. The gene calls are TRBV6-6 and TRBJ2-2; no DNA is available, so the TRBD1 call from TCRdb remains unchecked. This CDR3 has 14 residues. Germline CDR1 is MNHNY and CDR2 is SVGAGI (reference sequence).

The gene calls are TRBV18 and TRBJ2-5; there is no DNA to check the TCRdb D call of TRBD1. CDR3 length: 17 amino acids. Germline-derived CDR1 and CDR2 are KGHSH and LQKENI. CDR3: CASSPLSAGDYQETQYF.

The chain combines TRBV30 with TRBJ1-6. Germline CDR1 reads GTSNPN; CDR2 reads SVGIG (reference sequence). This CDR3 has 14 residues. CDR3 region: CAWGKKTGGWPLHF. The variable domain in full, completed from reference TRBV30 and TRBJ1-6, reads SQTIHQWPATLVQPVGSPLSLECTVEGTSNPNLYWYRQAAGRGLQLLFYSVGIGQISSEVPQNLSASRPQDRQFILSSKKLLLSDSGFYLCAWGKKTGGWPLHFGNGTRLTVT.

This sequence joins TRBV11-3 and TRBJ2-1; checking the TCRdb D call of TRBD2 is not possible without DNA. Germline loops: CDR1 SGHNT, CDR2 YENEEA. This CDR3 is built from 15 residues. CDR3 amino acids: CASSPPGGGYNEQFF.

The J gene is TRBJ2-7, the V gene TRBV20-1. Germline CDR1 DFQATT, CDR2 SNEGSKA (reference sequence). This CDR3 has 11 residues. CDR3: CSASNTYEQYF.

This chain joins TRBV29-1 and TRBJ2-7; TCRdb lists TRBD1, though no DNA is available to test this call. CDR1 is SQVTM, CDR2 ANQGSEA, per germline. The CDR3 length is 13 residues. CDR3 amino acids: CSAETGPLYEQYF.

J is TRBJ2-7 and V is TRBV7-9; with no DNA, the TCRdb D assignment of TRBD1 cannot be verified. This CDR3 contains 16 residues. Germline CDR1 is SEHNR and CDR2 is FQNEAQ (reference sequence). This CDR3 is CASSVSPQGGSYEQYF.

The rearrangement uses TRBV4-1 and TRBJ1-1. This CDR3 region has 15 residues. CDR1 is MGHRA and CDR2 is YSYEKL in the germline V gene. This CDR3 is CASSRDQDWDTEAFF.

V is TRBV27 and J is TRBJ2-1. The CDR3 totals 13 residues. Germline CDR1 reads MNHEY; CDR2 reads SMNVEV (reference sequence). CDR3 loop: CASSFSRNNEQFF.

The V and J genes are TRBV5-1 and TRBJ2-3; with no DNA, the TCRdb D assignment of TRBD1 cannot be verified. Germline CDR1 and CDR2: SGHRS and YFSETQ. This CDR3 is 17 amino acids long. CDR3 region: CASSYDLAGAGTDTQYF.

The V gene is TRBV7-3, the J gene TRBJ2-2. Germline CDR1 and CDR2: SGHTA and FQGTGA. The CDR3 has 13 residues. CDR3 protein: CASSLNRNGELFF. Combining the CDR3 with reference TRBV7-3 and TRBJ2-2 gives the whole variable domain GAGVSQTPSNKVTEKGKYVELRCDPISGHTALYWYRQSLGQGPEFLIYFQGTGAADDSGLPNDRFFAVRPEGSVSTLKIQRTERGDSAVYLCASSLNRNGELFFGEGSRLTVL.

This chain connects TRBV20-1 to TRBJ2-7; TCRdb selects TRBD2, and the lack of DNA leaves this call unchecked. CDR3 length equals 13 residues. Germline CDR1 and CDR2: DFQATT and SNEGSKA (reference sequence). The CDR3: CSALDRALGEQYF.

The gene calls are TRBV5-1 and TRBJ1-1. The CDR3 consists of 16 residues. Germline-derived CDR1 and CDR2 are SGHRS and YFSETQ. Here the CDR3 reads CASSLEIVGFSTEAFF. The whole variable domain, remainder taken from reference TRBV5-1 and TRBJ1-1, is KAGVTQTPRYLIKTRGQQVTLSCSPISGHRSVSWYQQTPGQGLQFLFEYFSETQRNKGNFPGRFSGRQFSNSRSEMNVSTLELGDSALYLCASSLEIVGFSTEAFFGQGTRLTVV.

The genes are TRBV28 and TRBJ2-5. The CDR3 is 13 amino acids. Germline V lookup: CDR1 MDHEN, CDR2 SYDVKM. Here the CDR3 reads CASSLLMRETQYF.

The CDR3 reads CASSYSVRNEQFF. This chain links TRBV6-5 with TRBJ2-1. The CDR3 is 13 amino acids. Germline CDR1 reads MNHEY; CDR2 reads SVGAGI.

The chain couples TRBV5-1 to TRBJ1-2; the TCRdb call, TRBD1, lacks DNA for checking. The CDR3 spans 16 residues. The V gene's germline CDR1 is SGHRS and CDR2 YFSETQ. The CDR3 here is CASSPWTDGNLYGYTF.

This chain connects TRBV29-1 to TRBJ2-3. Per the germline V gene, CDR1 is SQVTM and CDR2 is ANQGSEA. The CDR3 has 14 residues. CDR3 in amino acids: CSVDVSVAPDTQYF.

This chain connects TRBV4-2 to TRBJ2-1. The CDR3 length is 14 residues. Germline V gene sequence: CDR1 LGHNA, CDR2 YNFKEQ. CDR3 loop: CASSQEASNNEQFF.

V usage is TRBV5-4 and J usage is TRBJ2-1; TCRdb indicates TRBD2, and absent DNA this call remains unverified. The CDR3 contains 16 residues. The germline gives CDR1 SGHNT, CDR2 YYREEE (reference sequence). Here the CDR3 reads CASSLGGPGLYNEQFF.

This rearrangement joins TRBV5-1 to TRBJ2-5; TCRdb's D gene call, TRBD1, goes unchecked for lack of DNA. Germline V gives CDR1 SGHRS, CDR2 YFSETQ. This CDR3 comprises 15 residues. CDR3 amino acids: CASSFNRGHQETQYF.

This chain links TRBV29-1 with TRBJ1-2; the D gene TCRdb calls, TRBD1, cannot be checked with no DNA. CDR3 length equals 13 residues. Germline V gene sequence: CDR1 SQVTM, CDR2 ANQGSEA. CDR3 sequence reads: CSVLGQGANGYTF.

The rearrangement uses TRBV7-7 and TRBJ2-5; TCRdb outputs TRBD2, but without DNA this stays unchecked. The CDR3 contains 13 residues. Germline V gene data show CDR1 as SSHAT and CDR2 as FNYEAQ (reference sequence). CDR3: CASRGTDRETQYF.

The gene calls are TRBV7-9 and TRBJ2-7; TCRdb calls TRBD2, which cannot be checked without DNA. CDR1 SEHNR and CDR2 FQNEAQ come from the germline V gene (reference sequence). The CDR3 spans 16 residues. CDR3 residues: CASSSAIGTRRGEQYF.

This chain joins TRBV29-1 and TRBJ2-7. Germline V gene sequence: CDR1 SQVTM, CDR2 ANQGSEA. This CDR3 is built from 14 residues. CDR3 residues: CSVEDQYSSYEQYF.